Presented here are 30 T cell receptor beta chains from one specimen sequenced in a study of vaccination effects on CD4 cells after COVID-19. These receptors have no identified antigens. Antigen-specific CD4+ T cells expanded by the ViraFEST assay with viral peptide pools were then sequenced. Subsequent to less than twelve days of culture, CD4+ T cells were isolated. Confirmation by PCR established that the person had SARS-CoV-2 infection between March and December 2020. The data were produced by immunoSEQ multiplex PCR, yet TCRdb's version contains in-frame clones alone and is incomplete. This sample has roughly 23,000 clones; about 72% occur once, and the top ten carry around 16%. Specimen: CD4+ T cells from PBMCs cultured with SARS-CoV-2 spike peptides, collected before COVID-19 vaccination. The receptors come from a human donor who had a prior SARS-CoV-2 infection.

V usage is TRBV5-1 and J usage is TRBJ1-1; D might be TRBD1 (5 bases). This CDR3 is 14 amino acids long. V lost 4 bases and J lost 1, with 11 bases in between. Germline CDR1 is SGHRS and CDR2 is YFSETQ. The CDR3 region has the DNA TGCGCCAGCAGCGCCGACAGCCAGAACACTGAAGCTTTCTTT. This encodes CASSADSQNTEAFF.

This chain connects TRBV28 to TRBJ1-1; D might be TRBD1 (5 bases). V lost 3 bases and J lost 1, with 15 bases in between. Germline V gene data show CDR1 as MDHEN and CDR2 as SYDVKM. This CDR3 region has 16 residues. The DNA for the CDR3 is TGTGCCAGCAGTTTTAGTGGGGGAAGTCGGAACACTGAAGCTTTCTTT. It translates to CASSFSGGSRNTEAFF.

This clone was observed a handful of times. The gene calls are TRBV9 and TRBJ1-3; 8 nucleotides line up with TRBD1. Germline assignment: CDR1 SGDLS and CDR2 YYNGEE. This CDR3 is built from 14 residues. The J segment lost 2 bases and the V segment lost 6 bases, leaving 4 bases of the junction unmatched. DNA of the CDR3: TGTGCCAGCACGACAGGGGTCGCTGGAAACACCATATATTTT. Protein: CASTTGVAGNTIYF. The complete variable domain, with remaining parts taken from reference TRBV9 and TRBJ1-3, reads DSGVTQTPKHLITATGQRVTLRCSPRSGDLSVYWYQQSLDQGLQFLIQYYNGEERAKGNILERFSAQQFPDLHSELNLSSLELGDSALYFCASTTGVAGNTIYFGEGSWLTVV.

The V and J genes are TRBV11-3 and TRBJ2-5; D possibly corresponds to TRBD2 (6 bases). Germline V gene sequence: CDR1 SGHNT, CDR2 YENEEA. This CDR3 region has 14 residues. V was pared by 2 bases and J by 4 bases, with 11 bases between. The CDR3 reads CASSLRDSAETQYF. In DNA, the CDR3 is TGTGCCAGCAGCTTAAGGGACTCAGCAGAGACCCAGTACTTC.

V is TRBV18 and J is TRBJ2-7; no firm D call. Germline values: CDR1 KGHSH, CDR2 LQKENI. The CDR3 covers 12 residues. V lost 3 bases and J lost 6, with 9 bases in between. The CDR3 DNA reads TGTGCCAGCTCACCGGCCTGGAGCGAGCAGTACTTC. Translated, it gives CASSPAWSEQYF.

This clone was observed a single time. The chain links TRBV5-5 to TRBJ2-2; 15 bases align to TRBD2. CDR1 SGHKS and CDR2 YYEKEE come from the germline V gene (reference sequence). The CDR3 length is 17 residues. Trimming cost V 4 bases and J 4 bases; bases outside gene matches: 5. The CDR3 region is CASSVRTSGRATGELFF. The CDR3 region has the DNA TGTGCCAGCAGCGTACGGACTAGCGGGAGGGCCACCGGGGAGCTGTTTTTT.

This chain links TRBV18 with TRBJ1-1; a weak D match, TRBD1 (6 bases). CDR3 length: 16 residues. Germline V gene data show CDR1 as KGHSH and CDR2 as LQKENI. Trimming cost V 3 bases and J 4 bases, with 18 bases left between them. The CDR3 reads CASSPSASGVGTEAFF. CDR3 nucleotides: TGTGCCAGCTCACCTTCTGCTTCAGGGGTTGGCACTGAAGCTTTCTTT. The full variable domain, completed using reference TRBV18 and TRBJ1-1, is NAGVMQNPRHLVRRRGQEARLRCSPMKGHSHVYWYRQLPEEGLKFMVYLQKENIIDESGMPKERFSAEFPKEGPSILRIQQVVRGDSAAYFCASSPSASGVGTEAFFGQGTRLTVV.

This chain connects TRBV6-5 to TRBJ1-5; 7 nucleotides align to TRBD1. V shed 6 bases and J 7 bases; nucleotides not matched to a gene: 9. CDR3 size: 14 residues. The V gene's germline CDR1 is MNHEY and CDR2 SVGAGI. CDR3 nucleotides: TGTGCCAGCAGCACCCACAGGGGCCGGCAGCCCCAGCATTTT. It codes for CASSTHRGRQPQHF.

The V and J genes are TRBV12-3 or TRBV12-4 and TRBJ2-7; TRBD2 is a possible D gene (6 bases). This CDR3 has 13 residues. The V gene lost 11 bases and the J gene lost 5 bases, with 19 bases spanning the gap. CDR3 bases: TGTGCCTCGGGGGTCTTTATAGGCCACGAGCAGTACTTC. Translating gives CASGVFIGHEQYF.

The chain employs TRBV18 and TRBJ2-2; D is uncertain. The CDR3 spans 17 residues. V was pared by 0 bases and J by 1 base, with 12 bases between. The germline gives CDR1 KGHSH, CDR2 LQKENI. CDR3 loop: CASSPPNSFRNTGELFF. The DNA of the CDR3 is TGTGCCAGCTCACCACCGAACAGTTTTAGGAACACCGGGGAGCTGTTTTTT.

The rearrangement joins TRBV3-1 (or the pseudogene TRBV3-2) to TRBJ2-1; 7 bases match TRBD1. J lost 5 bases, V lost 8 bases, and 3 bases had no gene match. The germline V gene has CDR1 LGHDT and CDR2 YNNKEL (reference sequence). This CDR3 comprises 12 residues. Here the CDR3 reads CASGQVHNEQFF. In DNA form, the CDR3 reads TGTGCCAGCGGACAGGTTCACAATGAGCAGTTCTTC.

As for this clone: This sample includes further DNA sequences coding for the same CDR3. The chain couples TRBV5-1 to TRBJ2-3; 11 bases line up with TRBD2. From germline, CDR1 is SGHRS and CDR2 YFSETQ. The CDR3 sequence is 16 residues long. Germline trimming cut 3 bases from V and 6 bases from J; bases unmatched to any gene: 9. The CDR3 loop is CASSWEIAGGPDTQYF. The CDR3 DNA follows: TGCGCCAGCAGCTGGGAGATAGCGGGGGGGCCCGATACGCAGTATTTT. The full variable domain, rest sourced from reference TRBV5-1 and TRBJ2-3, is KAGVTQTPRYLIKTRGQQVTLSCSPISGHRSVSWYQQTPGQGLQFLFEYFSETQRNKGNFPGRFSGRQFSNSRSEMNVSTLELGDSALYLCASSWEIAGGPDTQYFGPGTRLTVL.

The chain uses TRBV7-2 and TRBJ2-7; 8 nucleotides align to TRBD2. Germline V gene sequence: CDR1 SGHTA, CDR2 FQGNSA. V trimming: 2 bases; J trimming: 4 bases; junction bases outside the gene matches: 10. This CDR3 comprises 16 residues. The CDR3 sequence is CASSLRRLAGSYEQYF. For the CDR3, the DNA is TGTGCCAGCAGCTTAAGGAGGCTAGCGGGTTCTTACGAGCAGTACTTC.

This clone was found a few times. The chain carries TRBV9 and TRBJ2-3; 9 bases line up with TRBD2. This CDR3 is built from 15 residues. Germline V lookup: CDR1 SGDLS, CDR2 YYNGEE. The trim removed 3 bases at V and 0 bases at J, leaving 2 bases unmatched. The CDR3 nucleotides read TGTGCCAGCAGCGCAACTAGCGGGAGCACAGATACGCAGTATTTT. Its translation: CASSATSGSTDTQYF.

The chain links TRBV4-2 to TRBJ2-7; 9 nucleotides match TRBD2. CDR1 is LGHNA and CDR2 is YNFKEQ in the germline V gene. This CDR3 comprises 15 residues. V lost 4 bases to trimming and J lost 2 bases; unmatched junction nucleotides: 6. CDR3 DNA: TGTGCCAGCAGCCTTCGGCGGGAGGGCCCCTACGAGCAGTACTTC. This sequence encodes CASSLRREGPYEQYF.

This clone appeared a single time. V gene TRBV9 combines with J gene TRBJ2-1; D is perhaps TRBD1 (6 bases). The V and J ends lost 2 bases and 9 bases respectively, with 12 bases between them. Germline CDR1 and CDR2: SGDLS and YYNGEE. The CDR3 runs to 13 residues. The CDR3 here is CASSVGAAFEQFF. The CDR3 nucleotides read TGTGCCAGCAGCGTGGGGGCAGCGTTTGAGCAGTTCTTC.

This clone showed up just once. The chain employs TRBV7-2 and TRBJ2-2, with 12 bases lining up with TRBD2. Germline assignment: CDR1 SGHTA and CDR2 FQGNSA. J gave up 5 bases and V 4 bases, and 2 bases lay outside the gene matches. The CDR3 loop spans 15 amino acids. CDR3 DNA: TGTGCCAGCAGCTACGGACTAGCGGGAACCGGGGAGCTGTTTTTT. This gives the protein CASSYGLAGTGELFF.

V gene TRBV5-5 combines with J gene TRBJ1-3; D unresolved. Trimming took off 4 bases at V and 1 base at J, with 6 bases between the two ends. Germline V gene sequence: CDR1 SGHKS, CDR2 YYEKEE (reference sequence). The CDR3 totals 13 residues. Here the CDR3 reads CASSLPSGNTIYF. In DNA form, the CDR3 reads TGTGCCAGCAGCCTCCCTTCTGGAAACACCATATATTTT.

The chain carries TRBV7-2 and TRBJ1-6; 9 bases match TRBD1. The CDR3 spans 16 residues. Germline V CDR1 and CDR2: SGHTA, FQGNSA. V shed 5 bases, J shed 7 bases, and the junction held 9 bases outside the gene matches. The CDR3 DNA sequence: TGTGCCAGCAGCCGGGAGGACAGGGGTGGGAATTCACCCCTCCACTTT. Protein: CASSREDRGGNSPLHF. The entire variable domain, with the rest obtained from reference TRBV7-2 and TRBJ1-6, is as follows: GAGVSQSPSNKVTEKGKDVELRCDPISGHTALYWYRQSLGQGLEFLIYFQGNSAPDKSGLPSDRFSAERTGGSVSTLTIQRTQQEDSAVYLCASSREDRGGNSPLHFGNGTRLTVT.

J is TRBJ1-6 and V is TRBV9, with 12 bases lining up with TRBD1. There are 18 residues in the CDR3. Germline V gene sequence: CDR1 SGDLS, CDR2 YYNGEE. Trimming at V came to 0 bases and at J to 6 bases, leaving 7 bases not matched to a gene. CDR3 DNA sequence: TGTGCCAGCAGCGTAGAGGGGGACAGGGGGCGATTTAATTCACCCCTCCACTTT. Translation gives CASSVEGDRGRFNSPLHF.

This chain uses TRBV18 with TRBJ2-3; TRBD1 is a possible D gene (5 bases). Trimming removed 4 bases from V and 2 bases from J, with 16 bases in between. Germline V gene sequence: CDR1 KGHSH, CDR2 LQKENI. This CDR3 has 16 residues. The CDR3 here is CASSRNARTNTDTQYF. DNA for the CDR3: TGTGCCAGCTCACGAAATGCTAGGACAAACACAGATACGCAGTATTTT. Together with reference TRBV18 and TRBJ2-3, the CDR3 gives the full variable domain: NAGVMQNPRHLVRRRGQEARLRCSPMKGHSHVYWYRQLPEEGLKFMVYLQKENIIDESGMPKERFSAEFPKEGPSILRIQQVVRGDSAAYFCASSRNARTNTDTQYFGPGTRLTVL.

V and J are TRBV7-3 and TRBJ2-1, with D unresolved. The CDR3 has 13 residues. V was pared by 5 bases and J by 7 bases, with 12 bases between. In germline, CDR1 is SGHTA, CDR2 FQGTGA. The CDR3 loop reads CASSDQPWNEQFF. Here the CDR3 DNA reads TGTGCCAGCAGCGATCAGCCGTGGAATGAGCAGTTCTTC. The full variable domain, rest sourced from reference TRBV7-3 and TRBJ2-1, is GAGVSQTPSNKVTEKGKYVELRCDPISGHTALYWYRQSLGQGPEFLIYFQGTGAADDSGLPNDRFFAVRPEGSVSTLKIQRTERGDSAVYLCASSDQPWNEQFFGPGTRLTVL.

The chain joins TRBV6-2 or TRBV6-3 to TRBJ2-2; no clear D gene. Germline loops: CDR1 MNHEY, CDR2 SVGEGT. V shed 4 bases and J shed 1 base, with 13 bases lying between them. The CDR3 extends over 16 amino acids. The CDR3 spells CASSFRWSVNTGELFF. CDR3 nucleotide sequence: TGTGCCAGCAGTTTCCGTTGGTCTGTGAACACCGGGGAGCTGTTTTTT.

This chain joins TRBV24-1 and TRBJ2-3; 8 bases align to TRBD2. J was trimmed by 6 bases and V by 0 bases; bases with no gene match: 13. CDR1 is KGHDR and CDR2 is SFDVKD in the germline V gene. The CDR3 length is 18 residues. CDR3 bases: TGTGCCACCAGTGATTTGCCCGGGGGTGGAAGCGGGAGTGATACGCAGTATTTT. Protein product: CATSDLPGGGSGSDTQYF.

This clone was observed once. The chain carries TRBV6-4 and TRBJ2-7; D unclear. Trimming removed 9 bases from V and 3 bases from J, with 6 bases in between. Germline CDR1 is MRHNA and CDR2 is SNTAGT. The CDR3 covers 10 residues. The CDR3 nucleotides are TGTGCCAGTACCCTCTACGAGCAGTACTTC. Protein product: CASTLYEQYF.

The gene calls are TRBV11-1 and TRBJ2-7; 12 nucleotides agree with TRBD2. The J segment lost 6 bases and the V segment lost 5 bases, leaving 5 bases of the junction unmatched. CDR3 length: 14 residues. Germline V gene lookup returns CDR1 SGHAT and CDR2 FQDESV (reference sequence). The CDR3 DNA reads as TGTGCCAGCAGCCAACTAGCGGGGGGCCTCGAGCAGTACTTC. Translation: CASSQLAGGLEQYF. Combining the CDR3 with reference TRBV11-1 and TRBJ2-7 gives the whole variable domain EAEVAQSPRYKITEKSQAVAFWCDPISGHATLYWYRQILGQGPELLVQFQDESVVDDSQLPKDRFSAERLKGVDSTLKIQPAELGDSAMYLCASSQLAGGLEQYFGPGTRLTVT.

The gene calls are TRBV5-6 and TRBJ1-1, with a weak D call TRBD1 (6 bases). Deletions cut 4 bases from V and 1 base from J, with 17 bases between. Germline CDR1 and CDR2: SGHDT and YYEEEE. CDR3 length: 16 residues. CDR3 in DNA: TGTGCCAGCAGCATAGGACAGTTTCGGGGGAACACTGAAGCTTTCTTT. Translating it yields CASSIGQFRGNTEAFF.

The gene calls are TRBV11-2 and TRBJ2-1; 9 nucleotides line up with TRBD2. CDR3 length: 15 amino acids. Per germline, CDR1 SGHAT and CDR2 FQNNGV. With 6 bases clipped from V and 2 bases from J, the junction kept 5 bases outside the gene matches. In nucleotides, the CDR3 is TGTGCCAGCAGACAGAGACTAGCGGCCTACAATGAGCAGTTCTTC. This codes for CASRQRLAAYNEQFF.

V usage is TRBV5-4 and J usage is TRBJ2-7; D not certain. The V end was cut by 4 bases, the J end by 2 bases, with 10 bases between. The CDR3 loop spans 13 amino acids. Per the germline V gene, CDR1 is SGHNT and CDR2 is YYREEE (reference sequence). In DNA form, the CDR3 reads TGTGCCAGCAGCATCGACGGTACCTACGAGCAGTACTTC. It translates to CASSIDGTYEQYF.

The chain couples TRBV5-4 to TRBJ1-1; D is ambiguous. This CDR3 spans 17 amino acids. Per the germline V gene, CDR1 is SGHNT and CDR2 is YYREEE (reference sequence). Trimming cost V 0 bases and J 1 base, with 16 bases left between them. In nucleotides, the CDR3 is TGTGCCAGCAGCTTGGACAGCCTGGGGTGGGGGAACACTGAAGCTTTCTTT. This gives the protein CASSLDSLGWGNTEAFF.